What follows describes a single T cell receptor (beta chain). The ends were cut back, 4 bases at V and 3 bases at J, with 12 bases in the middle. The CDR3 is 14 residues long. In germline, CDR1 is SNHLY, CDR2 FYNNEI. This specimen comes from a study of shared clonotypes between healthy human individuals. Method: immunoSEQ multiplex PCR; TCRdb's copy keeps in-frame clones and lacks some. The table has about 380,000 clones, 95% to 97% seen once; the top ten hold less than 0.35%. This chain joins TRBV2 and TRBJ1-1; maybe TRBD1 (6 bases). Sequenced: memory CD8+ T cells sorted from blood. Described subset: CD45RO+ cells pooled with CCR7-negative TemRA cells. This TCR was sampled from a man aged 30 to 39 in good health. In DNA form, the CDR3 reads TGTGCCAGCAGTGGCCAAGGGGGGCACACTGAAGCTTTCTTT. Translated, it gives CASSGQGGHTEAFF.